This TCR beta chain appears in the sequencing data of a study of T cells in tumors after PD-1 blockade. Germline V gene data show CDR1 as MNHEY and CDR2 as SVGAGI. The CDR3 has 14 amino acids. Trimming took 7 bases from V and 2 from J; bases not matched to a gene: 7. Study-level findings and limits: After therapy, most expanded exhausted CD8+ clones were absent pre-treatment, suggesting clonal replacement.

This clone turned up a few times. The antigen remains undetermined. Time point: second of two post-therapy site-matched biopsies roughly 2 months apart. Before and after PD-1 blockade, biopsies were collected from the same primary tumor site. Sequenced by immunoSEQ multiplex PCR; TCRdb stores in-frame clones only, minus some. This sample yields 7,500 to 8,500 clones, of which 62% are seen a single time; roughly 12% belongs to the top ten. This rearrangement joins TRBV6-5 to TRBJ2-7; 8 bases line up with TRBD2. The receptor was isolated from a human donor with basal cell carcinoma. Sequenced here: tumor tissue, sampled after anti-PD-1 treatment. CDR3 sequence reads: CASTPGGITYEQYF. Here the CDR3 DNA reads TGTGCCAGCACCCCGGGGGGGATCACCTACGAGCAGTACTTC.